This T cell receptor beta chain was recorded in a study of tumor-infiltrating lymphocytes in primary liver carcinoma. From around 500 ng of total RNA, TCR beta-specific cDNA was reverse-transcribed using a constant-region primer. Libraries covering TCR beta were generated through three nested multiplex PCR rounds (using a slightly modified ARM-PCR). Use of TRBV1-TRBV30 forward primers with a C-beta reverse primer characterized the first two PCR rounds, which lasted approximately 11 cycles each. TCRdb used MiXCR to reprocess the multiplex PCR reads, holding one entry per CDR3 protein. The sample contains approximately 330,000 distinct CDR3 sequences, about two thirds of which appear only once. This CDR3 contains 14 residues. Germline V gene data show CDR1 as SGHDT and CDR2 as YYEEEE. Unsorted whole blood yielded blood RNA, and germline DNA was extracted as well. In the case of this clonotype: The junction differs from germline at one of its ends, possibly a read error.

This chain connects TRBV5-6 to TRBJ2-7; D ambiguous. Sequences were obtained from peripheral blood. The TCR was taken from a middle-aged man with primary liver carcinoma and hepatitis B virus infection. CDR3 bases: TGTGCCGGCAGCCCCAGGACCGCCCTCTACGAGCAGTACTTC. Translation: CAGSPRTALYEQYF.